This TCR beta chain was retrieved from a study of cytomegalovirus exposure and HLA in healthy donors. Amplification used 60 Vbeta primers and 13 Jbeta primers. The data were produced by immunoSEQ multiplex PCR, yet TCRdb's version contains in-frame clones alone and is incomplete. There are 200,000 or so clones in the sample; roughly 80% occur only once, and less than 0.85% lies in the top ten. CDR1 and CDR2 from the germline V gene are SGHRS and YFSETQ. V lost 1 base and J lost 2, with 12 bases in between. The CDR3 is 16 residues long. This TCR was recovered from a woman aged 18-29 years in good health and CMV-seronegative. Sequenced: PBMCs. The chain couples TRBV5-1 to TRBJ2-2; possible D gene TRBD1, 6 bases. The CDR3 DNA reads TGCGCCAGCAGCTTGTACGGACAGTTAAACACCGGGGAGCTGTTTTTT. Translation gives CASSLYGQLNTGELFF.